The 23 T cell receptor beta chains in this list originate from one sample, sequenced in a study of T cell repertoires in cytomegalovirus infection. These receptors' targets are unknown. MiXCR, applied by TCRdb to the reads, yields one record per CDR3 protein. Here the sample spans about 900,000 distinct CDR3 sequences, approximately 31% being singletons. Material: cultured CD8+ T cells from PBMCs, obtained from culture after CMV antigen stimulation. These TCRs come from a human donor in good health (CMV status not recorded). Some clones in this sample may be carry-over from other donors' samples.

The V and J genes are TRBV7-2 and TRBJ2-7; D is uncertain. Germline V gene sequence: CDR1 SGHTA, CDR2 FQGNSA. The CDR3 is made up of 13 amino acids. Deletions cut 1 base from V and 3 bases from J, with 7 bases between. The CDR3 DNA reads as TGTGCCAGCAGCTTAGGTTCTTGCTACGAGCAGTACGTC. It is translated as CASSLGSCYEQYV.

This clonotype was seen only a few times. The V gene is TRBV7-9, the J gene TRBJ1-6; tentatively, D is TRBD1 (5 bases). The germline V gene has CDR1 SEHNR and CDR2 FQNEAQ (reference sequence). The CDR3 sequence is 13 residues long. Between the trimmed V and J ends, which lost 7 bases and 10 bases, there was a span of 14 bases. The CDR3 loop is CASTPGGESPLHF. In DNA form, the CDR3 reads TGTGCCAGCACCCCAGGAGGGGAATCACCCCTCCACTTT.

This clonotype has a handful of counts. The V and J genes are TRBV10-2 and TRBJ2-2; D tentatively fits TRBD1 or TRBD2 (5 bases each). This CDR3 is 15 amino acids long. V shed 0 bases and J shed 3 bases, with 8 bases lying between them. The germline gives CDR1 WSHSY, CDR2 SAAADI. CDR3 nucleotide sequence: TGCGCCAGCAGTGAGTCGGGACGATACACCGGGGAGCTGTTTTTT. It codes for CASSESGRYTGELFF.

The chain couples TRBV7-6 to TRBJ2-7, with D perhaps TRBD1 or TRBD2 (5 bases each). Germline CDR1 SGHVS, CDR2 FNYEAQ. The CDR3 length is 14 residues. Trimming pared 5 bases from V and 3 bases from J, leaving 14 bases between. CDR3 sequence reads: CASSPPGPNYEQYF. The CDR3 DNA reads as TGTGCCAGCAGCCCTCCGGGACCGAACTACGAGCAGTACTTC. Together with reference TRBV7-6 and TRBJ2-7, the CDR3 gives the full variable domain: GAGVSQSPRYKVTKRGQDVALRCDPISGHVSLYWYRQALGQGPEFLTYFNYEAQQDKSGLPNDRFSAERPEGSISTLTIQRTEQRDSAMYRCASSPPGPNYEQYFGPGTRLTVT.

Worth noting for this clonotype: A much larger clone is a single base away; this may be a read error. V usage is TRBV2 and J usage is TRBJ2-1, with a weak D call TRBD1 (6 bases). Germline values: CDR1 SNHLY, CDR2 FYNNEI. The CDR3 extends over 13 amino acids. The DNA for the CDR3 is TGTGACAGCAGTGAAGGGGGAAACAATGAGCAGTTCTTC. The encoded protein is CDSSEGGNNEQFF.

J is TRBJ1-5 and V is TRBV27; D is perhaps TRBD1 (5 bases). CDR3 size: 14 residues. In germline, CDR1 is MNHEY, CDR2 SMNVEV (reference sequence). The V end lost 1 base, the J end lost 6 bases, and 10 bases lay between the germline ends. CDR3 DNA sequence: TGTGCCAGCAGTTTATGGGGGGTGGGTCAGCCCCAGCATTTT. This encodes CASSLWGVGQPQHF.

Worth noting for this clonotype: Without the conserved terminal phenylalanine or tryptophan, this CDR3 likely stems from a read error. The chain has TRBV20-1 and TRBJ1-5, with D perhaps TRBD1 (6 bases). CDR1 is DFQATT, CDR2 SNEGSKA, per germline (reference sequence). Trimming pared 5 bases from V and 0 bases from J, leaving 8 bases between. The CDR3 is made up of 13 amino acids. CDR3 residues: CSARDISNQPQHY. CDR3 DNA sequence: TGCAGTGCTCGGGACATTAGCAATCAGCCCCAGCATTAT.

This clonotype was seen more than once but under ten times. This sequence joins TRBV28 and TRBJ2-5, with a possible D match to TRBD1 (5 bases). Germline V CDR1 and CDR2: MDHEN, SYDVKM. The length of the CDR3 is 20 residues. The V and J ends lost 5 bases and 1 base respectively, with 29 bases between them. CDR3 DNA sequence: TGTGCCAGCAGTACCCGAGTGACCCCCCCCGTTACAGGAGTCCAAGAGACCCAGTACTTC. Translation: CASSTRVTPPVTGVQETQYF.

This clonotype was observed a few times. The V and J genes are TRBV7-9 and TRBJ2-5, with D perhaps matching TRBD1 (6 bases). Trimming stripped 1 base from V and 2 bases from J, with 8 bases between. This CDR3 contains 14 residues. CDR1 and CDR2 (germline): SEHNR, FQNEAQ (reference sequence). The CDR3 region is CASSLVDRQETQYF. Written as DNA, the CDR3 is TGTGCCAGCAGCTTAGTGGACAGACAAGAGACCCAGTACTTC.

This chain connects TRBV10-3 to TRBJ1-3, with a tentative D call TRBD1 (5 bases). In germline, CDR1 is ENHRY, CDR2 SYGVKD. CDR3 length: 15 amino acids. The V end was cut by 7 bases, the J end by 0 bases, with 13 bases between. CDR3 bases: TGTGCCATCAATGGCGCAGGGTACTCTGGAAACACCATATATTTT. Translating it yields CAINGAGYSGNTIYF.

There are many counts of this clonotype. The chain links TRBV7-2 to TRBJ2-1; D could derive from TRBD1 or TRBD2 (6 bases each). CDR1 and CDR2 from the germline V gene are SGHTA and FQGNSA. CDR3 length equals 16 residues. V gave up 2 bases and J gave up 6 bases, with 17 bases separating them. The CDR3 here is CASSLTTGKEGNEQFF. The DNA for the CDR3 is TGTGCCAGCAGCTTAACGACAGGCAAGGAGGGCAATGAGCAGTTCTTC.

The V and J genes are TRBV7-9 and TRBJ2-2; TRBD1 is a possible D gene (5 bases). CDR3 length equals 17 residues. The germline gives CDR1 SEHNR, CDR2 FQNEAQ (reference sequence). V dropped 0 bases and J dropped 0 bases, with 11 bases sitting between them. This CDR3 reads CASSLAPDRPNTGELFF. Here the CDR3 DNA reads TGTGCCAGCAGCTTAGCCCCCGACAGACCGAACACCGGGGAGCTGTTTTTT.

There are a few counts of this clonotype. The chain couples TRBV10-3 to TRBJ1-2; 12 bases are a match to TRBD1. Trimming at V came to 3 bases and at J to 8 bases, leaving 7 bases not matched to a gene. The CDR3 has 15 residues. The V gene's germline CDR1 is ENHRY and CDR2 SYGVKD. CDR3 DNA sequence: TGTGCCATCAGTGATCCGGGACAGGGGGCAGGGGGCTACACCTTC. It encodes CAISDPGQGAGGYTF.

In DNA, the CDR3 is TGTGCCATCAGTGACCTGGACAGGACTAACTATGGCTACACCTTC. It yields the protein CAISDLDRTNYGYTF. The chain has TRBV10-3 and TRBJ1-2, with 7 nucleotides matching TRBD1. Germline CDR1 ENHRY, CDR2 SYGVKD. V lost 3 bases to trimming and J lost 0 bases; unmatched junction nucleotides: 4. The CDR3 sequence is 15 residues long.

This clonotype was seen only a few times. The rearrangement joins TRBV18 to TRBJ1-1; D is unclear. Germline V gives CDR1 KGHSH, CDR2 LQKENI. The germline V and J ends were trimmed by 1 base and 6 bases, with 12 bases remaining between them. This CDR3 contains 14 residues. CDR3 DNA sequence: TGTGCCAGCTCACCACAAGGGTTTCGACCTGAAGCTTTCTTT. Encoded protein: CASSPQGFRPEAFF.

The table lists this clonotype with many counts. The rearrangement uses TRBV7-2 and TRBJ2-7, with D perhaps matching TRBD1 or TRBD2 (5 bases each). Germline V gene sequence: CDR1 SGHTA, CDR2 FQGNSA. CDR3 length: 17 amino acids. Trimming pared 2 bases from V and 2 bases from J, leaving 19 bases between. CDR3 in DNA: TGTGCCAGCAGCTTAACGTCGTACCCCGGGGCCACCTACGAGCAGTACGTC. Translation: CASSLTSYPGATYEQYV.

The J gene is TRBJ2-1, the V gene TRBV27; tentatively, D is TRBD2 (5 bases). Germline-derived CDR1 and CDR2 are MNHEY and SMNVEV (reference sequence). The CDR3 sequence is 15 residues long. V lost 6 bases and J 7 bases, leaving 19 bases between the germline ends. For the CDR3, the DNA is TGTGCCAGCAGCCGTTTAGTCGGGGAGACAAATGAGCAGTTCTTC. Protein product: CASSRLVGETNEQFF.

The chain links TRBV6-2 or TRBV6-3 to TRBJ1-4; 9 nucleotides align to TRBD1. V lost 5 bases and J lost 5; bases outside the gene matches: 3. The CDR3 contains 14 residues. The V gene's germline CDR1 is MNHEY and CDR2 SVGEGT. The CDR3 DNA follows: TGTGCCAGCAGTGAAGGACAGGGGAATGAAAAACTGTTTTTT. Translation: CASSEGQGNEKLFF.

This chain uses TRBV6-1 with TRBJ2-7, with D unresolved. In germline, CDR1 is MNHNS, CDR2 SASEGT. This CDR3 comprises 16 residues. The V and J ends lost 5 bases and 0 bases respectively, with 17 bases between them. The CDR3 nucleotides are TGTGCCAGCAGTCGTCTTACGACCGGGTCCTCCTACGAGCAGTACTTC. Amino acid sequence: CASSRLTTGSSYEQYF.

The chain links TRBV19 to TRBJ1-1, with D possibly TRBD1 on 6 matching bases. The length of the CDR3 is 17 residues. Germline V gene lookup returns CDR1 LNHDA and CDR2 SQIVND (reference sequence). Trimming left V 2 bases short and J 5 bases short, with 21 bases between. CDR3 sequence reads: CASSIRTGRGGITEAFF. The CDR3 DNA follows: TGTGCCAGTAGTATAAGAACAGGGAGGGGGGGTATAACTGAAGCTTTCTTT.

The chain couples TRBV6-6 to TRBJ2-2, with D maybe TRBD2 (6 bases). Germline-derived CDR1 and CDR2 are MNHNY and SVGAGI (reference sequence). V was pared by 5 bases and J by 0 bases, with 13 bases between. CDR3 length equals 16 residues. For the CDR3, the DNA is TGTGCCAGCAGTCCCCCCGGACTAACGAACACCGGGGAGCTGTTTTTT. The encoded protein is CASSPPGLTNTGELFF.

This clonotype was observed a few times. V gene TRBV6-2 or TRBV6-3 combines with J gene TRBJ2-1; D is ambiguous. Germline V gene lookup returns CDR1 MNHEY and CDR2 SVGEGT. Trimming cost V 0 bases and J 4 bases, with 13 bases left between them. The length of the CDR3 is 16 residues. The DNA of the CDR3 is TGTGCCAGCAGTTACTCCCTAAGGCAGGATTACAATGAGCAGTTCTTC. This sequence encodes CASSYSLRQDYNEQFF.

Points on this clonotype: This may be a read error, as it is one base from a much larger clone. J is TRBJ1-2 and V is TRBV6-1; 7 bases fit TRBD1. The CDR3 totals 15 residues. Germline assignment: CDR1 MNHNS and CDR2 SASEGT. For the CDR3, the DNA is TGTGTCAGCAGTGGAATCCCCCCGGGACAGTACAAGAAACCCTTC. It translates to CVSSGIPPGQYKKPF.